This is a list of T cell receptor beta chains from one sample in a study of blood T cell repertoires in COVID-19. The repertoire was sequenced with immunoSEQ multiplex PCR; TCRdb's copy has only in-frame clones and lacks some. In the table there are about 170,000 clones, roughly 93% of which are singletons. Specimen: peripheral blood. These receptors all stem from a man aged 18 to 30 with COVID-19, enrolled during active disease. The CDR3 runs from the conserved cysteine through the conserved F or W. A D gene is named only where the DNA matches it firmly. Some rows mark clone size as missing; the rest say once, few, many or name a class of expanded clone.

NA	TRBV27	TRBD2	TRBJ2-2	TGTGCCAGCAGTTCGCTAGCGGCTTTCACCGGGGAGCTGTTTTTT	CASSSLAAFTGELFF
NA	TRBV6-1	NA	TRBJ1-2	TGTGCCAGCAGTGAAGCTCACGGGGGAACTGGGGGCTACACCTTC	CASSEAHGGTGGYTF
NA	TRBV9	NA	TRBJ2-7	TGTGCCAGCAGCGTAGAAGGAGGGAACACCTACGAGCAGTACTTC	CASSVEGGNTYEQYF
NA	TRBV11-2	TRBD2	TRBJ2-1	TGTGCCAGCAGCTTAGTACCGGGACTAGCACCTTACAATGAGCAGTTCTTC	CASSLVPGLAPYNEQFF
NA	TRBV25-1	TRBD2	TRBJ2-5	TGTGCCAGCAGTGGGGGACTAGCGGGTTTTCAAGAGACCCAGTACTTC	CASSGGLAGFQETQYF
NA	TRBV28	NA	TRBJ2-5	TGTGCCAGCAGTCCTCCGGGAGAACAAGAGACCCAGTACTTC	CASSPPGEQETQYF
NA	TRBV9	NA	TRBJ2-7	TGTGCCAGCAGCGTAGGTGGCAGGGGGGCCTACGAGCAGTACTTC	CASSVGGRGAYEQYF
NA	TRBV24-1	NA	TRBJ2-1	TGTGCCACCAGTGTGGCCAACTACAATGAGCAGTTCTTC	CATSVANYNEQFF
NA	TRBV3-1/TRBV3-2	TRBD2	TRBJ2-4	TGTGCCAGCAGCCCTGGACTAGCGGGGATGAGAGCCAAAAACATTCAGTACTTC	CASSPGLAGMRAKNIQYF
NA	TRBV3-1/TRBV3-2	NA	TRBJ2-7	TGTGCCAGCAGGTCCGACTCTTCATGCCACGAGCAGTACTTC	CASRSDSSCHEQYF
NA	TRBV7-3	NA	TRBJ1-1	TGTGCCAGCAGCTCCCTTCCGAACACTGAAGCTTTCTTT	CASSSLPNTEAFF
NA	TRBV19	TRBD1	TRBJ1-5	TGTGCCAGTAGTACCCCCGGACAGGGATGGAATCAGCCCCAGCATTTT	CASSTPGQGWNQPQHF
once	TRBV20-1	NA	TRBJ2-2	TGCAGTGCCCCATTCACCGGGGAGCTGTTTTTT	CSAPFTGELFF
NA	TRBV4-3	TRBD2	TRBJ2-1	TGCGCCAGCAGCCAGCGCCGGCCTGGACTAGCGGGAGTTAAAGGGGATGAGCAGTTCTTC	CASSQRRPGLAGVKGDEQFF
NA	TRBV29-1	NA	TRBJ2-1	TGCAGCGTGAGGAGGGAGACCTCAGGTGAGCAGTTCTTC	CSVRRETSGEQFF
NA	TRBV11-3	NA	TRBJ2-1	TGTGCCAGCAGCCCCTCTGTATTGTCCTACAATGAGCAGTTCTTC	CASSPSVLSYNEQFF
NA	TRBV10-3	NA	TRBJ2-1	TGTGCCATCAGTGAGAATGGGGGGTTCCCCTCCTACAATGAGCAGTTCTTC	CAISENGGFPSYNEQFF
NA	TRBV27	NA	TRBJ2-3	TGTGCCAGCAGTTCCATTCAGGGGGGAATCACAGATACGCAGTATTTT	CASSSIQGGITDTQYF
NA	TRBV6-6	TRBD1	TRBJ2-3	TGTGCCAGCAGCCTGGTGTCCGGACAGGGGGTGGATACGCAGTATTTT	CASSLVSGQGVDTQYF
NA	TRBV6-2/TRBV6-3	NA	TRBJ1-1	TGTGCCAGCAGTTACCCTTTTCTCGGGGACACTGAAGCTTTCTTT	CASSYPFLGDTEAFF
NA	TRBV19	TRBD1	TRBJ2-1	TGTGCCAGTAGTGACGCCTTCCAGGGGGCTCTCTACAATGAGCAGTTCTTC	CASSDAFQGALYNEQFF
NA	TRBV28	NA	TRBJ1-1	TGTGCCAGCAGTGTGGCTCTTCTTAACACTGAAGCTTTCTTT	CASSVALLNTEAFF
NA	TRBV11-2	TRBD2	TRBJ2-1	TGTGCCAGCAGCTTCCTCGACTTTAGCGGGAGGGCTCCCATCAATGAGCAGTTCTTC	CASSFLDFSGRAPINEQFF
NA	TRBV7-3	NA	TRBJ2-3	TGTGCCAGCAGCTTAGAGGGAGGCGGAACAGATACGCAGTATTTT	CASSLEGGGTDTQYF
NA	TRBV9	TRBD2	TRBJ2-2	TGTGCCAGCAGGGGCGGGGGTTTGAACACCGGGGAGCTGTTTTTT	CASRGGGLNTGELFF
NA	TRBV11-2	NA	TRBJ2-3	TGTGCCAGCAGCTTAGGGGCAGGTCGAGATACGCAGTATTTT	CASSLGAGRDTQYF
NA	TRBV12-3/TRBV12-4	NA	TRBJ1-1	TGTGCCAGCAGTTACTTCAGCGGCACTGAAGCTTTCTTT	CASSYFSGTEAFF
NA	TRBV28	NA	TRBJ1-2	TGTGCCAGCAGTCCTTGGGAGAGTATGTATGGCTACACCTTC	CASSPWESMYGYTF
NA	TRBV7-2	NA	TRBJ2-1	TGTGCCAGCAGCTTACTAGCGCCCCTCGGGACCTTACGCAATGAGCAGTTCTTC	CASSLLAPLGTLRNEQFF
NA	TRBV19	TRBD1	TRBJ2-7	TGTGCCAGTAGTACCTCTCCAGGGGGCGCGTACGAGCAGTACTTC	CASSTSPGGAYEQYF
NA	TRBV15	TRBD1	TRBJ2-7	TGTGCCACCAGCAGTTCGCAGGGGGCGCGCGAGCAGTACTTC	CATSSSQGAREQYF
NA	TRBV29-1	TRBD2	TRBJ2-1	TGCAGCGCCCGAACGGGGGAGGGCCCCGTCTTC	CSARTGEGPVF
NA	TRBV7-2	TRBD2	TRBJ2-3	TGTGCCAGCAGCTTAGCGCGGGGGACAGATACGCAGTATTTT	CASSLARGTDTQYF
NA	TRBV7-2	NA	TRBJ1-3	TGTGCCAGCGGTCCGTCGGGGGGAGGAAACACCATATATTTT	CASGPSGGGNTIYF
NA	TRBV27	NA	TRBJ2-3	TGTGCCAGCACGGTCCAAGGCACAGATACGCAGTATTTT	CASTVQGTDTQYF
NA	TRBV7-3	NA	TRBJ1-1	TGTGCCACCAGGGCAGGGCCGAACACTGAAGCTTTCTTT	CATRAGPNTEAFF
NA	TRBV2	NA	TRBJ2-1	TGTGCCAGCAGTGGACTAGTGGGTTACGGTGAGCAGTTCTTC	CASSGLVGYGEQFF
NA	TRBV5-1	NA	TRBJ2-1	TGCGCCAGCAGCGTGGGAGCCCCGGGTCTCTCAGAGCAGTTCTTC	CASSVGAPGLSEQFF
NA	TRBV19	NA	TRBJ2-5	TGTGCCAGTAGTACTGACGTGGGCCGAATAAAGACCCAGTACTTC	CASSTDVGRIKTQYF
once	TRBV4-3	NA	TRBJ2-2	TGCGCCAGCAGCCAAGCTAGCGAGGGCACCGGGGAGCTGTTTTTT	CASSQASEGTGELFF
NA	TRBV4-3	NA	TRBJ1-1	TGCGCCAGCAGCCAGGGAACGGCGTCCCGGAGGAACTTT	CASSQGTASRRNF
NA	TRBV28	NA	TRBJ1-2	TGTGCCAGCAGTCCGACGGGAGTCTATGGCTACACCTTC	CASSPTGVYGYTF
NA	TRBV20-1	NA	TRBJ1-6	TGCAGTGCTAGTCCGGGAGTTATCTCCTATAATTCACCCCTCCACTTT	CSASPGVISYNSPLHF
NA	TRBV6-5	TRBD1	TRBJ2-7	TGTGCCAGCAGTCGACAGGGTCTCGAGCAGTACTTC	CASSRQGLEQYF
NA	TRBV3-1/TRBV3-2	TRBD1	TRBJ2-5	TGTGCCAGCAGCCAACCGAGACCGGGACAGGGACAAGAGACCCAGTACTTC	CASSQPRPGQGQETQYF
NA	TRBV7-9	TRBD2	TRBJ2-7	TGTGCCAGCAGCCCCGGGACTAGCGGGCTCAGAGAGCAGTACTTC	CASSPGTSGLREQYF
NA	TRBV4-1	TRBD2	TRBJ2-2	TGCGCCAGCAGCCAACCAGGACTAGCGGGAGGCGTTACCACCGGGGAGCTGTTTTTT	CASSQPGLAGGVTTGELFF
NA	TRBV24-1	NA	TRBJ2-1	TGTGCCACCAGTGCCATGGACACCAGCTCCTACAATGAGCAGTTCTTC	CATSAMDTSSYNEQFF
NA	TRBV15	NA	TRBJ2-2	TGTGCCACCAGCTCCTTGGGGGAGCTGTTTTTT	CATSSLGELFF
once	TRBV9	TRBD2	TRBJ2-7	TGTGCCAGCAGCGTAGCGCAGGGAGGGGAGCAGTACTTC	CASSVAQGGEQYF
once	TRBV21-1	NA	TRBJ2-1	TGTGCCCCCGGCCGAGGCAGGGAAACCTACAATGAGCAGTTCTTC	CAPGRGRETYNEQFF
NA	TRBV10-1	TRBD2	TRBJ2-3	TGCGCCAGCAGTAGCGGGGAGTTGCCAGATACGCAGTATTTT	CASSSGELPDTQYF
NA	TRBV5-5	TRBD1	TRBJ1-3	TGTGCCAGCAGCCTAAATGTGGGACAGGGTTCTGGAAACACCATATATTTT	CASSLNVGQGSGNTIYF
once	TRBV19	TRBD2	TRBJ2-7	TGTGCCAGTAGTCCTGGGACTAGCGGGGGCTACGAGCAGTACTTC	CASSPGTSGGYEQYF